What follows is one T cell receptor (beta chain) and its context. What it recognizes is unknown. The data derive from a study of response to subunit inactivated influenza vaccine. General study findings and limits: T cells newly recruited by each seasonal influenza vaccination are few, the authors suggested.

Trimming shortened V by 2 bases and J by 5 bases, and 12 bases separated the two germline ends. The CDR3 consists of 14 residues. Germline loops: CDR1 PRHDT, CDR2 FYEKMQ (reference sequence). TCRdb re-analysed the RT-PCR reads in MiXCR, keeping a single row per CDR3 protein. The data contain over 400,000 distinct CDR3 sequences, 9.5% to 12% of them singletons. The sample consisted of PBMCs from blood, taken around seven weeks after vaccination. This chain uses TRBV13 with TRBJ2-5, with D unresolved. The TCR originated in a man aged 50-60 years who received an inactivated influenza vaccine. CDR3 region: CASSLNQAGETQYF. In nucleotides, the CDR3 is TGTGCCAGCAGCTTAAATCAGGCCGGGGAGACCCAGTACTTC.